This T cell receptor (beta chain) was recovered during a study of blood T cell repertoires in COVID-19. Study at large: Both acute and convalescent COVID-19 samples were obtained from the United States, Italy and Spain. PBMCs, B-cell-depleted T cells, or T cells provided the cDNA or gDNA that made up the material.

V was trimmed by 5 bases and J by 8 bases, leaving 18 bases between them. Germline V gene data show CDR1 as SGHTA and CDR2 as FQGTGA. This CDR3 is 14 amino acids long. Methods used by the authors: Researchers report that nucleated cell counts were estimated from reference gene primer amplification. Using immunoSEQ multiplex PCR, the repertoire was profiled, and TCRdb retains in-frame clones only, with some absent. V, J and clone size are those of that table, while D and trimming were read from the DNA. Seen here are approximately 110,000 clones, approximately 84% observed once, and the top ten hold 5.5% to 8%.

The sequencing sample was made of peripheral blood. The chain is built from TRBV7-3 and TRBJ1-2, with a tentative D call TRBD1 (5 bases). The TCR originated in a woman between 45 and 65 years old with acute or convalescent COVID-19. CDR3 loop: CASSREQGQGGYTF. CDR3 nucleotides: TGTGCCAGCAGCAGGGAACAAGGGCAGGGAGGCTACACCTTC.